This T cell receptor beta chain was recovered during a study of CD8+ T cells in alopecia areata. Study at large: Administration of oral tofacitinib to treated patients was at 5 to 10 mg twice daily.

RNA extraction and reverse transcription yielded cDNA as sequencing template. TCRdb's table, derived via immunoSEQ multiplex PCR, lists solely in-frame clones and lacks some. The sample consists of approximately 170,000 clones, about 60% of them appearing once. Specified treatment: oral pan-JAK inhibitor, 5-10 mg twice daily. Separation by sorting yielded CD4+ and CD8+ T cells from PBMCs. The trim removed 6 bases at V and 10 bases at J, leaving 9 bases unmatched. CDR1 is SNHLY and CDR2 is FYNNEI in the germline V gene. CDR3 length: 14 residues. V usage is TRBV2 and J usage is TRBJ1-5, with 10 bases that match TRBD1. The TCR comes from a human donor with alopecia areata. The sequenced sample was CD4+ T cells sorted from blood, obtained at week 4, from a patient treated with tofacitinib. CDR3 bases: TGTGCCAGCAGGGCGGGACAGGGGCCCTCCCCCCAGCATTTT. It codes for CASRAGQGPSPQHF.